The sequence of this T cell receptor (beta chain) was determined in a study of CD8 T cells in ankylosing spondylitis. Study-wide findings and caveats: CD8+ cells made up the disease-linked clones, which were relatively rare in peripheral blood.

Trimming removed 4 bases from V and 5 bases from J, with 12 bases in between. Germline V gene data show CDR1 as SQVTM and CDR2 as ANQGSEA. The CDR3 loop spans 13 amino acids. Molecular-barcoded quantitative 5'-RACE produced these TCR beta libraries. TCRdb independently ran MiXCR on the 5' RACE reads; one entry per CDR3 protein. The repertoire has about 240,000 distinct CDR3 sequences, roughly a quarter of them found once; the top ten carry approximately 0.61%. This clonotype was detected ten times or more. Its specificity is unknown. The clonotype comes from a male donor with ankylosing spondylitis or in good health (not recorded which). Sequences were obtained from blood, either unsorted or a sorted T cell fraction (not recorded which). The chain is built from TRBV29-1 and TRBJ2-1; D is unclear. The CDR3 bases are TGCAGCGTTGTGGGCCCAGGAGACAATGAGCAGTTCTTC. Translated: CSVVGPGDNEQFF.